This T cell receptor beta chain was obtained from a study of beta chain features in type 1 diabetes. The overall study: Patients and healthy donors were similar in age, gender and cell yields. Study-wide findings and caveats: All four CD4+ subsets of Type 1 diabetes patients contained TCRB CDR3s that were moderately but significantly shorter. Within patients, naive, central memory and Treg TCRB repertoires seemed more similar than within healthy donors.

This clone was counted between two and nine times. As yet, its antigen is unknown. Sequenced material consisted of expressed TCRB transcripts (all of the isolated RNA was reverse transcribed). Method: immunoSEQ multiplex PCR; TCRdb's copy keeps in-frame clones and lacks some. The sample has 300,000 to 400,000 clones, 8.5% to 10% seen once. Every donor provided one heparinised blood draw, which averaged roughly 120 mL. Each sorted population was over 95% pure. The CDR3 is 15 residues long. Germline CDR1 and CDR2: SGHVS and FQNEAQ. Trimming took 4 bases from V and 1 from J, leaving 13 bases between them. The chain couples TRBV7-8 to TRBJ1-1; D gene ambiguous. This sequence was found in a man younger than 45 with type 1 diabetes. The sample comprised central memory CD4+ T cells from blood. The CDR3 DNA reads TGTGCCAGCAGCTCAAACGGGGTAGGGAACACTGAAGCTTTCTTT. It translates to CASSSNGVGNTEAFF.